A single sample is the source of the 20 T cell receptor beta chains below, sequenced in a study of technical replicates of blood from several donors. Using immunoSEQ multiplex PCR, the repertoire was profiled, and TCRdb retains in-frame clones only, with some absent. The sample shows 60,000 to 90,000 clones, approximately 97% of them seen only once. Sequencing used T cells isolated from PBMCs. The receptors stem from a human donor in good health.

The chain carries TRBV7-9 and TRBJ1-1; 10 bases match TRBD1. With V trimmed by 10 bases and J by 8 bases, 16 bases remained unmatched. CDR1 is SEHNR and CDR2 is FQNEAQ in the germline V gene (reference sequence). CDR3 length: 15 residues. CDR3 residues: CATSTGGQGKWEAFF. The CDR3 nucleotides read TGTGCCACCTCCACGGGGGGACAGGGGAAGTGGGAAGCTTTCTTT.

The rearrangement links TRBV18 to TRBJ2-1, with a possible D match to TRBD1 (5 bases). This CDR3 region has 16 residues. Germline CDR1 and CDR2: KGHSH and LQKENI. V gave up 6 bases and J gave up 1 base, with 16 bases separating them. CDR3 sequence reads: CASSHDSPQSYNEQFF. The CDR3 DNA follows: TGTGCCAGCTCCCACGACAGCCCCCAGTCCTACAATGAGCAGTTCTTC.

This sequence joins TRBV5-1 and TRBJ2-1; TRBD2 might be the D (6 bases). Germline-derived CDR1 and CDR2 are SGHRS and YFSETQ. With 0 bases removed from V and 9 bases from J, the gap between germline ends came to 13 bases. CDR3 length: 14 amino acids. The CDR3 DNA is TGCGCCAGCAGCTTGGGGGACTCCGGGGGTGAGCAGTTCTTC. Residues: CASSLGDSGGEQFF.

This chain links TRBV7-2 with TRBJ1-6, with D perhaps matching TRBD1 (6 bases). The CDR3 is made up of 16 amino acids. CDR1 and CDR2 (germline): SGHTA, FQGNSA. The V end lost 2 bases, the J end lost 6 bases, and 14 bases lay between the germline ends. The CDR3 nucleotides read TGTGCCAGCAGCTTAACCTCACAGGGCCCTAATTCACCCCTCCACTTT. It yields the protein CASSLTSQGPNSPLHF.

V gene TRBV7-9 combines with J gene TRBJ2-7, with TRBD1 matching over 11 bases. This CDR3 contains 15 residues. The germline V gene has CDR1 SEHNR and CDR2 FQNEAQ (reference sequence). The V gene end was trimmed by 1 base and the J gene end by 5 bases; junction bases not matched to a gene: 4. Here the CDR3 reads CASSLVWTGGDEQYF. In DNA, the CDR3 is TGTGCCAGCAGCTTAGTCTGGACAGGGGGCGACGAGCAGTACTTC.

The J gene is TRBJ1-1, the V gene TRBV7-9; TRBD1 might be the D (6 bases). Per germline, CDR1 SEHNR and CDR2 FQNEAQ (reference sequence). This CDR3 is 14 amino acids long. Trimming left V 5 bases short and J 10 bases short, with 20 bases between. CDR3 DNA sequence: TGTGCCAGCAGCCCGGACAGCCCCTTTGGGGGAGCTTTCTTT. It codes for CASSPDSPFGGAFF. Filled out from reference TRBV7-9 and TRBJ1-1, the complete variable domain reads DTGVSQNPRHKITKRGQNVTFRCDPISEHNRLYWYRQTLGQGPEFLTYFQNEAQLEKSRLLSDRFSAERPKGSFSTLEIQRTEQGDSAMYLCASSPDSPFGGAFFGQGTRLTVV.

The genes are TRBV4-1 and TRBJ2-3, with D unclear. Germline loops: CDR1 MGHRA, CDR2 YSYEKL. Trimming cost V 1 base and J 1 base, with 3 bases left between them. This CDR3 region has 13 residues. CDR3 DNA: TGCGCCAGCAGCCAAGCTGGCACAGATACGCAGTATTTT. It codes for CASSQAGTDTQYF.

The V gene is TRBV28, the J gene TRBJ2-1, with a tentative D call TRBD2 (6 bases). The CDR3 has 13 residues. Germline CDR1 MDHEN, CDR2 SYDVKM. Trimming removed 5 bases from V and 6 bases from J, with 11 bases in between. The DNA for the CDR3 is TGTGCCAGCAGTGGCCTAGCGACCAATGAGCAGTTCTTC. Translating it yields CASSGLATNEQFF.

With regard to this clone: A read error may account for a junction end that differs from germline. The J gene is TRBJ2-7, the V gene TRBV2; 8 bases are shared with TRBD2. This CDR3 comprises 16 residues. Germline V CDR1 and CDR2: SNHLY, FYNNEI. The CDR3 DNA follows: TGTGCCAGCAGTGAAGCGGACAGCCGGGAGGGATACGGGCAGTACTTC. This sequence encodes CASSEADSREGYGQYF.

The genes are TRBV11-3 and TRBJ2-7, with 8 bases matching TRBD1. Trimming removed 4 bases from V and 6 bases from J; junction bases left unmatched: 8. The CDR3 has 14 amino acids. Germline CDR1 is SGHNT and CDR2 is YENEEA. CDR3 in DNA: TGTGCCAGCAGCTCGAGGACAGGGAGAGGCGAGCAGTACTTC. Protein product: CASSSRTGRGEQYF.

This clone showed up just once. CDR3 amino acids: CASSLFSGLSEDTQYF. CDR3 nucleotides: TGCGCCAGCAGCCTCTTCAGCGGGCTGTCGGAGGATACGCAGTATTTT. V usage is TRBV5-1 and J usage is TRBJ2-3; a weak D match, TRBD2 (6 bases). The length of the CDR3 is 16 residues. Trimming took off 4 bases at V and 6 bases at J, with 21 bases between the two ends. CDR1 SGHRS and CDR2 YFSETQ come from the germline V gene.

The table lists this clone with a count of one. The rearrangement joins TRBV28 to TRBJ2-7, with D possibly matching TRBD2 (6 bases). Trimming stripped 4 bases from V and 7 bases from J, with 14 bases between. The V gene's germline CDR1 is MDHEN and CDR2 SYDVKM. The CDR3 has 13 residues. The CDR3 nucleotides are TGTGCCAGCAGTTCAGGAGGGGCCGGGGAGCAGTACTTC. It encodes CASSSGGAGEQYF.

The rearrangement links TRBV10-1 to TRBJ2-1; possible D gene TRBD1, 5 bases. This CDR3 is 13 amino acids long. Germline V CDR1 and CDR2: WNHNN, SYGVQD (reference sequence). Trimming shortened V by 6 bases and J by 0 bases, and 6 bases separated the two germline ends. The CDR3 is CASRGDSYNEQFF. The CDR3 bases are TGCGCCAGCAGAGGGGACTCCTACAATGAGCAGTTCTTC.

CDR3 loop: CASSFDSRNQPQHF. Written as DNA, the CDR3 is TGTGCCAGCAGCTTCGACAGTCGCAATCAGCCCCAGCATTTT. The V gene is TRBV7-9, the J gene TRBJ1-5; possibly TRBD1 for D (5 bases). With 3 bases removed from V and 2 bases from J, the gap between germline ends came to 8 bases. The germline V gene has CDR1 SEHNR and CDR2 FQNEAQ (reference sequence). The CDR3 extends over 14 amino acids.

The CDR3 DNA sequence: TGTGCCAGCACCCCTAGCGGGGGGCTCGGGGAGACCCAGTACTTC. This sequence encodes CASTPSGGLGETQYF. The chain recombines TRBV9 with TRBJ2-5; TRBD2 matches 11 bases. CDR3 size: 15 residues. The junction had 9 bases not matched to a gene; V was cut back by 6 bases and J by 5 bases. Germline-derived CDR1 and CDR2 are SGDLS and YYNGEE. Combining the CDR3 with reference TRBV9 and TRBJ2-5 gives the whole variable domain DSGVTQTPKHLITATGQRVTLRCSPRSGDLSVYWYQQSLDQGLQFLIQYYNGEERAKGNILERFSAQQFPDLHSELNLSSLELGDSALYFCASTPSGGLGETQYFGPGTRLLVL.

V and J are TRBV2 and TRBJ2-1; D unresolved. Germline V gives CDR1 SNHLY, CDR2 FYNNEI. The CDR3 covers 14 residues. V lost 7 bases, J lost 10 bases, and 20 bases lay in between. CDR3 sequence (DNA): TGTGCCAGCATAGATCCCAGGCGAAGTTTCGAGCAGTTCTTC. Translation: CASIDPRRSFEQFF.

The genes are TRBV5-1 and TRBJ1-2, with 8 bases lining up with TRBD1. Looked up from germline, CDR1 is SGHRS and CDR2 is YFSETQ. The CDR3 consists of 15 residues. V lost 4 bases to trimming and J lost 7 bases; unmatched junction nucleotides: 12. The DNA for the CDR3 is TGCGCCAGCAGCGTAGGACAGGGCGAGGTCCGTGGCTACACCTTC. Translating gives CASSVGQGEVRGYTF.

The chain is built from TRBV10-2 and TRBJ2-7; TRBD1 matches 7 bases. V shed 6 bases, J shed 4 bases, and the junction held 6 bases outside the gene matches. CDR3 length equals 13 residues. The germline V gene has CDR1 WSHSY and CDR2 SAAADI. The CDR3 loop reads CASSDRVGYEQYF. The DNA of the CDR3 is TGCGCCAGCAGCGACAGGGTTGGTTACGAGCAGTACTTC.

This chain links TRBV15 with TRBJ1-5, with D perhaps TRBD1 (6 bases). The CDR3 consists of 18 residues. V lost 6 bases and J 0 bases, leaving 21 bases between the germline ends. CDR1 and CDR2 from the germline V gene are LNHNV and YYDKDF (reference sequence). CDR3 loop: CATSSTGTHANSNQPQHF. The DNA for the CDR3 is TGTGCCACCAGTTCTACAGGGACGCATGCCAATAGCAATCAGCCCCAGCATTTT.

The chain employs TRBV27 and TRBJ2-7, with D possibly TRBD1 on 6 matching bases. CDR1 is MNHEY and CDR2 is SMNVEV in the germline V gene (reference sequence). The CDR3 is 15 residues long. Deletions cut 8 bases from V and 2 bases from J, with 19 bases between. The CDR3 here is CASAHSGTSTYEQYF. In DNA form, the CDR3 reads TGTGCCAGCGCACACTCCGGGACATCGACCTACGAGCAGTACTTC.